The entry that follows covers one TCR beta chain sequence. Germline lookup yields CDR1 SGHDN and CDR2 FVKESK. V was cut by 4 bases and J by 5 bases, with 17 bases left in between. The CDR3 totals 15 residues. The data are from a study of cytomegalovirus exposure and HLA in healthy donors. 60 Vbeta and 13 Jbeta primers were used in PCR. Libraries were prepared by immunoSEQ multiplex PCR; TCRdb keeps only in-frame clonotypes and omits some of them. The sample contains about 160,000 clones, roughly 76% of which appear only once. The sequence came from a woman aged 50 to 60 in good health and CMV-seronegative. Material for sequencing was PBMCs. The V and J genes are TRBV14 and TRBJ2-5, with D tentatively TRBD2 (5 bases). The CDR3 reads CASSPGLTLRETQYF. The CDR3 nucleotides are TGTGCCAGCAGCCCAGGACTCACCCTACGGGAGACCCAGTACTTC.